What follows is one T cell receptor (beta chain) and its context. Its matching antigen is unknown. Germline assignment: CDR1 GTSNPN and CDR2 SVGIG (reference sequence). The CDR3 totals 15 residues. The data originate from a study of shared clonotypes between healthy human individuals. Points from the study as a whole: Naive subsets, compared against memory subsets, generally had larger estimated richness values. About 5% of naive CD4 clonotypes were shared across four donors.

Positive CCR7 selection of CD45RO-negative cells yielded the naive CD8 cells, and terminally differentiated effector memory CD45RA+ cells were excluded. Using immunoSEQ multiplex PCR, the repertoire was profiled, and TCRdb retains in-frame clones only, with some absent. The sample consists of roughly 1,800,000 clones, just under 95% of them appearing once. Sequencing was done on a sample of naive CD8+ T cells sorted from blood. This sequence originates from a man between 18 and 29 years old in good health. The gene calls are TRBV30 and TRBJ2-5, with 12 bases aligning to TRBD2. The better agreement between TRBJ2-7 and the DNA end casts doubt on the J call. CDR3 nucleotides: TGTGCCTGGAGAGGAGGGACTAGCGGGTCTTACGAGCAGTACTTC. This codes for CAWRGGTSGSYEQYF.